This entry lists 5 T cell receptor beta chains sequenced from one sample in a study of CD8+ T cells in alopecia areata. CD4, CD8alpha, NKG2D, NKG2ACE and other markers guided sorting of pooled cutaneous lymph node cells. cDNA prepared by RNA extraction and subsequent reverse transcription served as the template for sequencing. Method: immunoSEQ multiplex PCR; TCRdb's copy keeps in-frame clones and lacks some. Observed in the sample are about 270,000 clones, none of them singletons. Specimen: CD4+ T cells sorted from a lymph node. The receptors come from a C3H/HeJ mouse with alopecia areata. Strain haplotype (MHC): H2-k.

This clone was picked up a small number of times. A much larger clone differs from this one at a single base, so this may be a read error. Genes and germline come from the mouse. The read terminates 4 residues before the CDR3 end, so the remaining end is supplied by the germline J gene. Other nucleotide sequences in the sample specify the same CDR3. The rearrangement joins TRBV13-1 to TRBJ1-2; tentatively, D is TRBD1 (5 bases). This CDR3 spans 13 amino acids. V lost 4 bases and J lost 0, with 7 bases in between. Germline assignment: CDR1 NSHNY and CDR2 SYGAGN. The sequenced CDR3 bases are TGTGCCAGCAGTTTGACAGCAAACTCC. Translation: CASSLTANS. The full CDR3 protein is CASSLTANSDYTF.

About this clone itself: Mouse gene names and germline throughout. The CDR3 bases that were read are TGCACCTGCAGTGCAGTGGTTAACCAAGAC. As protein: CTCSAVVNQD. The full-length CDR3 reads as CTCSAVVNQDTQYF. The genes are TRBV1 and TRBJ2-5; no clear D. The CDR3 extends 4 residues past the end of the read, so its final part is completed from the germline J gene. This CDR3 contains 14 residues. Trimming removed 1 base at V and 0 bases at J, with 5 bases between. CDR1 is NSQYPW and CDR2 is LRSPGD in the germline V gene (reference sequence).

In its sample, this clone was seen many times. Gene names are the mouse ones. The DNA ends 4 residues before the CDR3 does, and the rest of the CDR3 is filled in from the germline J gene. Other nucleotide sequences from this sample produce the same CDR3. This sequence joins TRBV12-1 and TRBJ1-2, with 10 nucleotides matching TRBD1. CDR1 is SGHSN and CDR2 is HYEKVE in the germline V gene. CDR3 length equals 14 residues. J lost 3 bases, V lost 4 bases, and 4 bases had no gene match. CDR3 residues: CASSLTGGDSDYTF. The DNA read from the CDR3 is TGTGCCAGCTCCCTGACAGGGGGCGACTCC.

This clone was seen a handful of times. Gene names denote mouse genes. The read ends 4 residues before the CDR3 terminus; that terminus is restored from the germline J gene. This chain uses TRBV13-3 with TRBJ2-4; D possibly corresponds to TRBD2 (7 bases). Trimming removed 3 bases at V and 1 base at J, with 12 bases between. Germline V CDR1 and CDR2: NNHDY, SYVADS. The CDR3 spans 15 residues. The DNA read from the CDR3 is TGTGCCAGCAGTGGGGGGGCGCTTGGTCAAAAC. Protein: CASSGGALGQN. The CDR3, in full, reads CASSGGALGQNTLYF.

On this clone itself: These gene names are mouse names. The read ends 4 residues before the CDR3 terminus; that terminus is restored from the germline J gene. The V and J genes are TRBV13-3 and TRBJ2-4, with D possibly matching TRBD2 (7 bases). Germline values: CDR1 NNHDY, CDR2 SYVADS. Trimming took off 2 bases at V and 0 bases at J, with 13 bases between the two ends. This CDR3 is 16 amino acids long. Partial CDR3 DNA: TGTGCCAGCAGTGAAGGCTGGGGGCTGAGTCAAAAC. This sequence encodes CASSEGWGLSQN. The full CDR3 sequence reads CASSEGWGLSQNTLYF.